This T cell receptor beta chain was identified during a study of blood T cell repertoires in COVID-19. Looking at the study overall: Spain, Italy and the United States supplied samples that represented acute and convalescent COVID-19.

Germline loops: CDR1 SEHNR, CDR2 FQNEAQ (reference sequence). The CDR3 covers 15 residues. V lost 5 bases and J lost 2; bases outside the gene matches: 7. The repertoire was sequenced with immunoSEQ multiplex PCR; TCRdb's copy has only in-frame clones and lacks some. In the table there are around 330,000 clones, approximately 89% of which are singletons. The age range of participants was about 18 to 95 years, with residence in about two dozen US areas. Specimen: PBMCs or T cells enriched from blood (not recorded which). The TCR originated in a woman between 35 and 50 years old who had recovered from COVID-19. The chain couples TRBV7-9 to TRBJ2-7; 9 bases line up with TRBD1. CDR3 coding DNA: TGTGCCAGCAGCCCGGGGACAGGGCAAACCTACGAGCAGTACTTC. Amino acid sequence: CASSPGTGQTYEQYF.